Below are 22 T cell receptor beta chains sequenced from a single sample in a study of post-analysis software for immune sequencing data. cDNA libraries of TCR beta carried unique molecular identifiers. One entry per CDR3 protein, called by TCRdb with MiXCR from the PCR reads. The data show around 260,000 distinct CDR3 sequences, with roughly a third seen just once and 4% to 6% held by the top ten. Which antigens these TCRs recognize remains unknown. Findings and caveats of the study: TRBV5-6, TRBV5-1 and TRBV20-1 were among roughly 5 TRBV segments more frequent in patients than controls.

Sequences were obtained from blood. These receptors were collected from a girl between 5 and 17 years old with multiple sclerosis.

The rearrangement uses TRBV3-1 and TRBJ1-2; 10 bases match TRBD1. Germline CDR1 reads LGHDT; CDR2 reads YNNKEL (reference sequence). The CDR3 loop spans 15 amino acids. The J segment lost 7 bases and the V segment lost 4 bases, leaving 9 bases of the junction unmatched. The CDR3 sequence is CASSPKDRGRSGYTF. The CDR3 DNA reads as TGTGCCAGCAGCCCCAAGGACAGGGGGAGAAGTGGCTACACCTTC.

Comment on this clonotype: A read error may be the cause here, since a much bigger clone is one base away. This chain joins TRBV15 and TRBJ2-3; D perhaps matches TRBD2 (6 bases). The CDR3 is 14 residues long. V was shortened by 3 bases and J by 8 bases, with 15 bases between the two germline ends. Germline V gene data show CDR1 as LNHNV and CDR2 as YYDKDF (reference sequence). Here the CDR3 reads CATSSPRGEVTQYF. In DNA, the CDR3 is TGTGCCACCAGCAGCCCCCGCGGGGAAGTTACGCAGTATTTT.

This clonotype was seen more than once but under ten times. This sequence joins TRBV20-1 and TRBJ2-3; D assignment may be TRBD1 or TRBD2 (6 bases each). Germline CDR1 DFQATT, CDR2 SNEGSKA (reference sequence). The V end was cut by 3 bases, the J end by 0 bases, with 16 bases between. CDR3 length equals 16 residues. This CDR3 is CSARSGAVLSTDTQYF. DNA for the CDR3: TGCAGTGCTAGGTCGGGGGCCGTCCTAAGCACAGATACGCAGTATTTT.

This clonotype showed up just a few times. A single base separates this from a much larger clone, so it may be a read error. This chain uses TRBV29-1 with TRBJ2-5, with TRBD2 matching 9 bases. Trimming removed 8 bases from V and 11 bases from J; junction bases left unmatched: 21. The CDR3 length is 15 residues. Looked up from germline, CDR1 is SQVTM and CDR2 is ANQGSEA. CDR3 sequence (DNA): TGCAGCACGGCCCCGTGGCGGGAGGGGCACAATGAGCAGTACTTC. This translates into CSTAPWREGHNEQYF.

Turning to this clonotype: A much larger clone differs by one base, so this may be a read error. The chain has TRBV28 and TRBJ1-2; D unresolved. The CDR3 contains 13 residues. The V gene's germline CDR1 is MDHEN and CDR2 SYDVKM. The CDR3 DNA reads TGTGCCAGCAGTTTTGATACTGGCTATGGCTACGCCTTC. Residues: CASSFDTGYGYAF.

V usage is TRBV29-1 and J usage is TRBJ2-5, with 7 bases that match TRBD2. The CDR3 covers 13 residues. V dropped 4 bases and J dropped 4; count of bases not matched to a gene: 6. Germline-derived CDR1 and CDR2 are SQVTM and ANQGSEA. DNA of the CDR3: TGCAGCGTTGGTGGGAGGGCGGGAGAGACCCAGTACTTC. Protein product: CSVGGRAGETQYF.

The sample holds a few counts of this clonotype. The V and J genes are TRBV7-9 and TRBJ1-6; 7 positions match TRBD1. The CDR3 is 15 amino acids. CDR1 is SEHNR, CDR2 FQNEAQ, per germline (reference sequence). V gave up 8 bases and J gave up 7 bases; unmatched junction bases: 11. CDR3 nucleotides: TGTGCCAGCTCACGGGGGCAGGGGGTGAATTCACCCCTCCACTTT. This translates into CASSRGQGVNSPLHF.

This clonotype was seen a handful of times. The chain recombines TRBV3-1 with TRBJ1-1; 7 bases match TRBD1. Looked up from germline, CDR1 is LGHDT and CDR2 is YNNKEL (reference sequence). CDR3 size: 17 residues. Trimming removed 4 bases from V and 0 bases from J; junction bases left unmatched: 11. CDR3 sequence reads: CASSLRGQRRVNTEAFF. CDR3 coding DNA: TGTGCCAGCAGCCTTAGGGGGCAGCGGAGGGTGAACACTGAAGCTTTCTTT.

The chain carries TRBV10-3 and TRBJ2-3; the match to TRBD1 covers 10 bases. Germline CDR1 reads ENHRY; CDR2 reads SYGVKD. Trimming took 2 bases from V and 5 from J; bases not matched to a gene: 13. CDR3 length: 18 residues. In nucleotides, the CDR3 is TGTGCCATCAGTGAGCCTCCGTTGCCGGGACAGGGGCAAGATACGCAGTATTTT. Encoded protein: CAISEPPLPGQGQDTQYF.

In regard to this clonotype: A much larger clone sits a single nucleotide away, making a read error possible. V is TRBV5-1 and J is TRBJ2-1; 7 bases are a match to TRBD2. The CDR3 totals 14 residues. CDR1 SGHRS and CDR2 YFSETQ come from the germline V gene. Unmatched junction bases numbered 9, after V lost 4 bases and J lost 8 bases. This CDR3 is CASSPSGAPYEQFF. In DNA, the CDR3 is TGCGCCAGCAGCCCGAGCGGGGCTCCCTATGAGCAGTTCTTC. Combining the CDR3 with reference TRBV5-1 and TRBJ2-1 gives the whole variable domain KAGVTQTPRYLIKTRGQQVTLSCSPISGHRSVSWYQQTPGQGLQFLFEYFSETQRNKGNFPGRFSGRQFSNSRSEMNVSTLELGDSALYLCASSPSGAPYEQFFGPGTRLTVL.

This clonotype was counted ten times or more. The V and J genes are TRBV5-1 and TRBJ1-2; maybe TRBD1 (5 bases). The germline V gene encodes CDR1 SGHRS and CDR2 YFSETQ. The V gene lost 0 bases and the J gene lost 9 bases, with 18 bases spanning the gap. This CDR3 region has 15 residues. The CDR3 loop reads CASSLDGAVVLRYTF. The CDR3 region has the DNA TGCGCCAGCAGCTTGGATGGGGCCGTCGTCCTCCGCTACACCTTC.

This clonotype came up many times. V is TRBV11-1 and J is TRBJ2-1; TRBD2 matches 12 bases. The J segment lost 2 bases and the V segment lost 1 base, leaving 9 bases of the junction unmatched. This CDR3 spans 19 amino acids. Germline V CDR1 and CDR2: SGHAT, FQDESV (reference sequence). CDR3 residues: CASSLEASGRAATYNEQFF. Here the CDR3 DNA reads TGTGCCAGCAGCTTAGAGGCTAGCGGGAGGGCCGCAACCTACAATGAGCAGTTCTTC. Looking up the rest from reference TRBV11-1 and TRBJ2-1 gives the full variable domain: EAEVAQSPRYKITEKSQAVAFWCDPISGHATLYWYRQILGQGPELLVQFQDESVVDDSQLPKDRFSAERLKGVDSTLKIQPAELGDSAMYLCASSLEASGRAATYNEQFFGPGTRLTVL.

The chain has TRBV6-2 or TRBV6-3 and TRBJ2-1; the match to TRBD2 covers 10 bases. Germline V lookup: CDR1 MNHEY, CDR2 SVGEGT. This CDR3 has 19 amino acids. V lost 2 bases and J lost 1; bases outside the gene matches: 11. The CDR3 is CASSYDRSGGTNSYNEQFF. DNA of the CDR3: TGTGCCAGCAGTTACGATCGTAGCGGGGGGACTAATTCCTACAATGAGCAGTTCTTC.

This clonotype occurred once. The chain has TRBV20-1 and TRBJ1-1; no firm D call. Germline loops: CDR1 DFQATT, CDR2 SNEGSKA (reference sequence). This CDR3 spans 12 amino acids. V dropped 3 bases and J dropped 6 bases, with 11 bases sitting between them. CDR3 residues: CSARASSSEAFF. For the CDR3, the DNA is TGCAGTGCTAGGGCCAGCTCGTCTGAAGCTTTCTTT.

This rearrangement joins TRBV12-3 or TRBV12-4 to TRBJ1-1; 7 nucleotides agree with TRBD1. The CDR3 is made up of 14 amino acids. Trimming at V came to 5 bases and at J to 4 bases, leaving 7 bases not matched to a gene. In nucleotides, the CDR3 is TGTGCCAGCAGTCTGAGGCCAGGGGGCACTGAAGCTTTCTTT. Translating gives CASSLRPGGTEAFF.

For the CDR3, the DNA is TGTGCCACCAGTGATCTACAGGGCAATGAGCAGTTCTTC. Its translation: CATSDLQGNEQFF. V and J are TRBV24-1 and TRBJ2-1, with D tentatively TRBD1 (6 bases). In germline, CDR1 is KGHDR, CDR2 SFDVKD. The V and J ends lost 3 bases and 6 bases respectively, with 8 bases between them. There are 13 residues in the CDR3.

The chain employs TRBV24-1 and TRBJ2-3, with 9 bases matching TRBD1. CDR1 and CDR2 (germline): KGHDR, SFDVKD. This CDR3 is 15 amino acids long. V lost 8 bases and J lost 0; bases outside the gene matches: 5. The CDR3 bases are TGTGCCACCACCCCCGGGACAGGGAGCACAGATACGCAGTATTTT. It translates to CATTPGTGSTDTQYF.

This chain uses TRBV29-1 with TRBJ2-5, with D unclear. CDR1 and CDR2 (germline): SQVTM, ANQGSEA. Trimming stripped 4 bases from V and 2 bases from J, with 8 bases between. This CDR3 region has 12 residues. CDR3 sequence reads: CSVGQRQETQYF. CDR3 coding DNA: TGCAGCGTTGGGCAGCGACAAGAGACCCAGTACTTC.

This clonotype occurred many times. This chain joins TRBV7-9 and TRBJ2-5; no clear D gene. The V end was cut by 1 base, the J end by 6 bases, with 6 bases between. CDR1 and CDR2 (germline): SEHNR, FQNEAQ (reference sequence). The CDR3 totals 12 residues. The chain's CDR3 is CASSLGAQTQYF. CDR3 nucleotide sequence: TGTGCCAGCAGCTTAGGTGCTCAGACCCAGTACTTC.

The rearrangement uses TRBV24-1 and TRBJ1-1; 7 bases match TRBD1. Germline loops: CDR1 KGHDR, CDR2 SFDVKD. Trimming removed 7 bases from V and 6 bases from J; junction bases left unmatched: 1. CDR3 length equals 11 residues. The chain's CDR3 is CATRQGAEAFF. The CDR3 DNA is TGTGCCACCAGGCAGGGGGCTGAAGCTTTCTTT.

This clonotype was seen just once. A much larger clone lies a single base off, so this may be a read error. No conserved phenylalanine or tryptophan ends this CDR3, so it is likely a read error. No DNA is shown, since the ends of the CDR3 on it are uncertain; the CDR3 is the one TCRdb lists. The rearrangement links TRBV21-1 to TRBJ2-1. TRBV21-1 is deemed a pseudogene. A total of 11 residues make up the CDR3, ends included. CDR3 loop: CASSTYKGWFV.

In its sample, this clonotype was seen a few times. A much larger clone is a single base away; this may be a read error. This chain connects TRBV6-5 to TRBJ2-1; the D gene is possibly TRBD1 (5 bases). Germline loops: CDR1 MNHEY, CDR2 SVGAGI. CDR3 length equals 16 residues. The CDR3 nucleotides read TGTGCCGGCAGACCCCCGGCAGGGCGGACCTACAATGAGCAGTTCTTC. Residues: CAGRPPAGRTYNEQFF.